The T cell receptor (beta chain) under discussion was sequenced for a study of Tregs in tolerant kidney transplant recipients. Broader study findings: Tolerant patients' donor-specific Tregs expanded beyond overall Tregs, suggesting antigen-driven growth. Some patients' samples used different primers over time, so nucleotide sequences weren't comparable. Validation in larger populations is needed because few patients were studied.

CDR3 length: 16 amino acids. The germline CDR1 and CDR2 sequences are LNHDA and SQIVND (reference sequence). V shed 5 bases and J 4 bases; nucleotides not matched to a gene: 10. The method was immunoSEQ multiplex PCR; TCRdb's version includes in-frame clones alone and lacks a portion of them. The sample lists fewer than 80,000 clones, 98% seen once, with roughly 0.6% in the top ten. Unstimulated Tregs (CD4+CD25+CD127-) and CD4+CD25- non-Tregs were sorted from PBMCs. As for this clone: The antigen remains undetermined.

The receptor comes from a human donor who received a combined kidney and bone marrow transplant. This chain uses TRBV19 with TRBJ1-2; TRBD1 aligns across 10 bases. The source was CD4+ T cells from blood, collected before the transplant. CDR3 coding DNA: TGTGCCAGTAGTCTGCGACAGGGGGCGCAGGGCTATGGCTACACCTTC. Translation gives CASSLRQGAQGYGYTF. Together with reference TRBV19 and TRBJ1-2, the CDR3 gives the full variable domain: DGGITQSPKYLFRKEGQNVTLSCEQNLNHDAMYWYRQDPGQGLRLIYYSQIVNDFQKGDIAEGYSVSREKKESFPLTVTSAQKNPTAFYLCASSLRQGAQGYGYTFGSGTRLTVV.